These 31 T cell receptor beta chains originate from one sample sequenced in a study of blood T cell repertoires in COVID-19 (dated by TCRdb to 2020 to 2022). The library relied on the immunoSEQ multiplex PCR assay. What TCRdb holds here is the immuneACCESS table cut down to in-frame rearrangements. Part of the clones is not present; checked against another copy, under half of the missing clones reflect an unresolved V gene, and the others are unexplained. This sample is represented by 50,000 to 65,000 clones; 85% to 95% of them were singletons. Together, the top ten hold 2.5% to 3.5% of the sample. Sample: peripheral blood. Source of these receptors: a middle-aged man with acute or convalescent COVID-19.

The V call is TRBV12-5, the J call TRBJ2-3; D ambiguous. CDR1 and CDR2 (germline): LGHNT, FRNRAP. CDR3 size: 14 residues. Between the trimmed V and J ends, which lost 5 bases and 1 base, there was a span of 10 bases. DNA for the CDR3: TGTGCTAGTGGTCAAACAGTACGCACAGATACGCAGTATTTT. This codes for CASGQTVRTDTQYF.

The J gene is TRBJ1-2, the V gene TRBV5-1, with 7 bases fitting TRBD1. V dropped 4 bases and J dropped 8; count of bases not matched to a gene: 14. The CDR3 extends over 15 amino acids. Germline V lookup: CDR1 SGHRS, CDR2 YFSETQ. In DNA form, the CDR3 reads TGCGCCAGCAGCGCCTCGACAGGGCCTCAAGGGGGCTACACCTTC. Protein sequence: CASSASTGPQGGYTF.

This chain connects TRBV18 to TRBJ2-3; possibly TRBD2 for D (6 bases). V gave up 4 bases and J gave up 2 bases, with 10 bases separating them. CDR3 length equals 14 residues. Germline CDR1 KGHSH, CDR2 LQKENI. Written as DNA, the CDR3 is TGTGCCAGCTCACGCCGGGACTTCACAGATACGCAGTATTTT. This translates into CASSRRDFTDTQYF.

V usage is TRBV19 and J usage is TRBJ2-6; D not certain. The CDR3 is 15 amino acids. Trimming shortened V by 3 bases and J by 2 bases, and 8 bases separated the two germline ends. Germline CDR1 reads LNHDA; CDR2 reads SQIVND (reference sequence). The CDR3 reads CASSISQAGANVLTF. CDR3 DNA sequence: TGTGCCAGTAGTATTAGTCAGGCTGGGGCCAACGTCCTGACTTTC.

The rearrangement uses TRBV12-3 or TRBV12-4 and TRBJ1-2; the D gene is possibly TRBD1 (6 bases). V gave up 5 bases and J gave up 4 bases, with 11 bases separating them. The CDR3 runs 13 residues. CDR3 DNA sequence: TGTGCCAGCAGTACGACAGGCGGCTATGGCTACACCTTC. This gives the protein CASSTTGGYGYTF.

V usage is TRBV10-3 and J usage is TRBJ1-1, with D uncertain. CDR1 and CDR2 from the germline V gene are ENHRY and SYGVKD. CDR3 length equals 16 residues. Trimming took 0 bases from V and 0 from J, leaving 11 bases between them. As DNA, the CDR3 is TGTGCCATCAGTGAGTCGCGGCAGATGATGAACACTGAAGCTTTCTTT. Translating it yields CAISESRQMMNTEAFF.

DNA for the CDR3: TGTGCCAGCAGGGAGGGACAGCCGAACACTGAAGCTTTCTTT. This sequence encodes CASREGQPNTEAFF. V and J are TRBV6-5 and TRBJ1-1, with TRBD1 matching over 7 bases. Germline-derived CDR1 and CDR2 are MNHEY and SVGAGI. The CDR3 is made up of 14 amino acids. V shed 6 bases and J 1 base; nucleotides not matched to a gene: 5.

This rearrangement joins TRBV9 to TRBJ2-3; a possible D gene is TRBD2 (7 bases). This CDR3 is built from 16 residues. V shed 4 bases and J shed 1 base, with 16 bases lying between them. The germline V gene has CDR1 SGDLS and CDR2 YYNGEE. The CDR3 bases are TGTGCCAGCAGCTCCGTAGGGGGGGAACGCACAGATACGCAGTATTTT. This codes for CASSSVGGERTDTQYF.

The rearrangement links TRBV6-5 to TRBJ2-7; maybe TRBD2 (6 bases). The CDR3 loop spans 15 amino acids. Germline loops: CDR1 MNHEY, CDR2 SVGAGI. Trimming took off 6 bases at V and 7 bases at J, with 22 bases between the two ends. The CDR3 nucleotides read TGTGCCAGCAGAGTAACCGGGACTGGCGTGTATGAGCAGTACTTC. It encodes CASRVTGTGVYEQYF.

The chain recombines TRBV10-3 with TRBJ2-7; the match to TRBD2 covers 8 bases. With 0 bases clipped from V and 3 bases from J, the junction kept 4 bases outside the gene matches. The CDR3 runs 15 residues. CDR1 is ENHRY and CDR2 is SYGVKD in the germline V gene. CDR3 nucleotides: TGTGCCATCAGTGAGTCTCTCGGGGGGGGCTACGAGCAGTACTTC. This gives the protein CAISESLGGGYEQYF.

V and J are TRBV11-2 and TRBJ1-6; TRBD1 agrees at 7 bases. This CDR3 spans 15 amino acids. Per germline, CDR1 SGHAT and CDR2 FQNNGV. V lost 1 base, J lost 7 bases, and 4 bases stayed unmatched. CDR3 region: CASSLGARGNSPLHF. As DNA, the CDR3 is TGTGCCAGCAGCTTAGGGGCCAGGGGGAATTCACCCCTCCACTTT.

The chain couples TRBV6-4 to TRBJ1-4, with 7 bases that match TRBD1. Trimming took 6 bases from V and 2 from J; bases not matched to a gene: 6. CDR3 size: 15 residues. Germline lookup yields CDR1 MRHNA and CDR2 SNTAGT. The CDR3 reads CASRRQGGTNEKLFF. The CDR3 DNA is TGTGCCAGCAGGAGACAGGGCGGGACTAATGAAAAACTGTTTTTT.

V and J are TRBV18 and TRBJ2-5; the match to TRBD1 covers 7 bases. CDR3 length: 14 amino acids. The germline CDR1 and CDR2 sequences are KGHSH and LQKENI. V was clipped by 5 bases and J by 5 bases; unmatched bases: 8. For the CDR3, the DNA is TGTGCCAGCTCATCTCAGACAGGGATTGAGACCCAGTACTTC. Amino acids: CASSSQTGIETQYF.

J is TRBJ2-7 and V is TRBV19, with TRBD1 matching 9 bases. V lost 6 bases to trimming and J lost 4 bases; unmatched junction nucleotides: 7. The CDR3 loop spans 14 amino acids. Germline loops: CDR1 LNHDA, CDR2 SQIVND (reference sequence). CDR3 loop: CASSVTGGEYEQYF. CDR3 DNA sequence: TGTGCCAGTAGCGTTACAGGGGGCGAGTACGAGCAGTACTTC.

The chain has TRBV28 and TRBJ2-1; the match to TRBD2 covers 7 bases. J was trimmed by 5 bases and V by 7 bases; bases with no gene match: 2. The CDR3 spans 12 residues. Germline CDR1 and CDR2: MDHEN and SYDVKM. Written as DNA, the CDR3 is TGTGCCAGCATGCGGGGGAACAATGAGCAGTTCTTC. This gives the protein CASMRGNNEQFF.

Here the CDR3 DNA reads TGCAGCGTTGAGAAGCAGAACACCGGGGAGCTGTTTTTT. Residues: CSVEKQNTGELFF. The V gene is TRBV29-1, the J gene TRBJ2-2; D gene uncertain. Germline CDR1 and CDR2: SQVTM and ANQGSEA. The V end lost 3 bases, the J end lost 1 base, and 6 bases lay between the germline ends. This CDR3 is 13 amino acids long.

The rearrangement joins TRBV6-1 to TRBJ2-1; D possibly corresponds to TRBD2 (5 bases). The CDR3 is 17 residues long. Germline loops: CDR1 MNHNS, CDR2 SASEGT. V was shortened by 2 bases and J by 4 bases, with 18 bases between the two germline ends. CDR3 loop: CASSELRGRTRYNEQFF. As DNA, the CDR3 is TGTGCCAGCAGTGAACTCCGGGGAAGAACCCGTTACAATGAGCAGTTCTTC.

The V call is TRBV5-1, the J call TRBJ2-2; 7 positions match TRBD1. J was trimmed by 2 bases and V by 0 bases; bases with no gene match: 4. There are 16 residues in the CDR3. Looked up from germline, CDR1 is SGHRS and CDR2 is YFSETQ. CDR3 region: CASSLVGTDNTGELFF. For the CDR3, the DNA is TGCGCCAGCAGCTTGGTTGGGACAGACAACACCGGGGAGCTGTTTTTT. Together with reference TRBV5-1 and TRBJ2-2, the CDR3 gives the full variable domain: KAGVTQTPRYLIKTRGQQVTLSCSPISGHRSVSWYQQTPGQGLQFLFEYFSETQRNKGNFPGRFSGRQFSNSRSEMNVSTLELGDSALYLCASSLVGTDNTGELFFGEGSRLTVL.

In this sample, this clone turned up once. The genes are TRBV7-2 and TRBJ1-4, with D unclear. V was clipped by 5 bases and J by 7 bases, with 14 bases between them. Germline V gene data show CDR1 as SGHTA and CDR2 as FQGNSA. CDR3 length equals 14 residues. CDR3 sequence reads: CASSPLVMSEKLFF. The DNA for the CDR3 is TGTGCCAGCAGCCCGTTGGTCATGAGTGAAAAACTGTTTTTT.

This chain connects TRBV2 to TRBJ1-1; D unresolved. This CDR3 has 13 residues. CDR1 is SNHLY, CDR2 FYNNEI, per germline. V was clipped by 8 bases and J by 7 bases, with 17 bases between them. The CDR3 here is CASSGERKFEAFF. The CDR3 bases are TGTGCCAGCTCTGGGGAGAGAAAGTTTGAAGCTTTCTTT.

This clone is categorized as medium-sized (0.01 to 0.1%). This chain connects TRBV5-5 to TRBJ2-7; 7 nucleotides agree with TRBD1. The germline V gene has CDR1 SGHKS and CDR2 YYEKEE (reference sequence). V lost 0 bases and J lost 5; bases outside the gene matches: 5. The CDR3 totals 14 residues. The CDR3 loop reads CASSLGQGRDEQYF. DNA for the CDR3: TGTGCCAGCAGCTTGGGACAGGGACGGGACGAGCAGTACTTC.

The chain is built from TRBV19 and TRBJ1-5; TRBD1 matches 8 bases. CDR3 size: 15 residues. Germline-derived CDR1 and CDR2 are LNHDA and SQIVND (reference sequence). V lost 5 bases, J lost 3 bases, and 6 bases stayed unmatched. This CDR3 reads CASSFARGLNQPQHF. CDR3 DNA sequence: TGTGCCAGTAGTTTCGCCAGGGGGCTCAATCAGCCCCAGCATTTT.

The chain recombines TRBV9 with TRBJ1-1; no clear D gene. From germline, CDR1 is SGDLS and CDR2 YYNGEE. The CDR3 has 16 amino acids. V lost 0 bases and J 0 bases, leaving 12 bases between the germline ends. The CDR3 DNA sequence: TGTGCCAGCAGCGTAGCTAGTGGGGAGGTGAACACTGAAGCTTTCTTT. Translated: CASSVASGEVNTEAFF.

The CDR3 nucleotides are TGTGCCAGCAGCCAAGTGGGGGCAGGGGTTTACTTC. It encodes CASSQVGAGVYF. This sequence joins TRBV4-2 and TRBJ2-7, with a tentative D call TRBD1 (6 bases). Trimming shortened V by 1 base and J by 13 bases, and 14 bases separated the two germline ends. Germline CDR1 reads LGHNA; CDR2 reads YNFKEQ. This CDR3 has 12 residues.

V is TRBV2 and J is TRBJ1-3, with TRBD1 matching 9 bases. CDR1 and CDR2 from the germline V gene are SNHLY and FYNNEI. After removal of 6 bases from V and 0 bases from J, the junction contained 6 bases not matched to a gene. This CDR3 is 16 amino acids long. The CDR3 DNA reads TGTGCCAGCAGGTTAACAGGGGGCAGCTCTGGAAACACCATATATTTT. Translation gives CASRLTGGSSGNTIYF.

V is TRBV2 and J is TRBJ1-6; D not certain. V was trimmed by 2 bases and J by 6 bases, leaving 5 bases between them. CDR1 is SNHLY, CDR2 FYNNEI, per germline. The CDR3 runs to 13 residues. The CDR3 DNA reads TGTGCCAGCAGTGAACTGGCTAATTCACCCCTCCACTTT. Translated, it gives CASSELANSPLHF.

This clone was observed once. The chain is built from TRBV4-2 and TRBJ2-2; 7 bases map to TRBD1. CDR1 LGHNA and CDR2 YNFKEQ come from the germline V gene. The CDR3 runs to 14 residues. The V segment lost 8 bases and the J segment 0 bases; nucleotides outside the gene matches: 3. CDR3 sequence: CASGQGANTGELFF. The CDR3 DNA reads TGTGCCAGCGGGCAGGGGGCGAACACCGGGGAGCTGTTTTTT.

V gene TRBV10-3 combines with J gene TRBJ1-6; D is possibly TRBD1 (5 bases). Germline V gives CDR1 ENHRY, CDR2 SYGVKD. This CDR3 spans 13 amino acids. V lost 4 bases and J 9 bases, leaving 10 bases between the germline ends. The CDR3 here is CAISVGVGSPLHF. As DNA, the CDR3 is TGTGCCATCAGTGTAGGGGTGGGTTCACCCCTCCACTTT.

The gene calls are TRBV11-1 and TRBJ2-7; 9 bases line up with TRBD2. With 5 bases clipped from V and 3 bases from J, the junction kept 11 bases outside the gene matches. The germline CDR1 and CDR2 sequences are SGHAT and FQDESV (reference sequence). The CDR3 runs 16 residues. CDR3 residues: CASSQNGGSGGYEQYF. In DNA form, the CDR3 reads TGTGCCAGCAGCCAAAACGGGGGTAGCGGGGGCTACGAGCAGTACTTC.

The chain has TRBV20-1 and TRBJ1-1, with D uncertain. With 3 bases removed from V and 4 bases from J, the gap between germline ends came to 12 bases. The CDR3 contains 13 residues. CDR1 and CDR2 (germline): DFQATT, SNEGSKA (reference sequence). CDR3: CSASWRQITEAFF. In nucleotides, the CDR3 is TGCAGTGCTAGTTGGCGGCAAATCACTGAAGCTTTCTTT.

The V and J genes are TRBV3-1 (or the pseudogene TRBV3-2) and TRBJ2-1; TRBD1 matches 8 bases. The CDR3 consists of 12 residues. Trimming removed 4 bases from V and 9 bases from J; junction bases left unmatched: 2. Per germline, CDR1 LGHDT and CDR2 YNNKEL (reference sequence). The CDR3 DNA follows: TGTGCCAGCAGCCGCAGGGGGCTTGAGCAGTTCTTC. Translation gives CASSRRGLEQFF.